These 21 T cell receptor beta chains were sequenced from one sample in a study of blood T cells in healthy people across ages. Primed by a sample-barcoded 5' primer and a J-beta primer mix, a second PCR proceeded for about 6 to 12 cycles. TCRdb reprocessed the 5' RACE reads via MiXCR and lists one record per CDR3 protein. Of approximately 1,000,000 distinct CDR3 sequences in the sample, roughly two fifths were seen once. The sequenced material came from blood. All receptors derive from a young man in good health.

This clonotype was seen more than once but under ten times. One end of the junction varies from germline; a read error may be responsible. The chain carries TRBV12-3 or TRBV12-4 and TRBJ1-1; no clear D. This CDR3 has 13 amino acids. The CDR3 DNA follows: TGTACCAGCAGCCCCCGGAGGAACACTGAAGCTTTCTTT. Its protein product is CTSSPRRNTEAFF.

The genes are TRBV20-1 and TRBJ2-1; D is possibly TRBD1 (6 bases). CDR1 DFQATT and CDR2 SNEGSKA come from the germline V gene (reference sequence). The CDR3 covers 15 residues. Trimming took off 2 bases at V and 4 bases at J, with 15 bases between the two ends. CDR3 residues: CSARRKTGPYNEQFF. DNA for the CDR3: TGCAGTGCTAGACGTAAAACAGGGCCGTACAATGAGCAGTTCTTC.

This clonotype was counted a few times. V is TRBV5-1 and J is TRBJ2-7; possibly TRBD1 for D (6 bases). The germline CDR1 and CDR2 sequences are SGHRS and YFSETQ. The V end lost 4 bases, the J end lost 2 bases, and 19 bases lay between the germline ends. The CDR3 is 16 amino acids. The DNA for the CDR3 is TGCGCCAGCAGCCCACAGACAGGATCTCTCCCCTACGAGCAGTACTTC. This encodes CASSPQTGSLPYEQYF.

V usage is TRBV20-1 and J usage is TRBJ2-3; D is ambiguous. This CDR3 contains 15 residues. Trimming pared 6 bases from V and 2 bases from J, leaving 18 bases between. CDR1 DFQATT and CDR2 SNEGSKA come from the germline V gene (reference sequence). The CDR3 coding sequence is TGCAGTGCCAGCTTGTTGACCGAGTACACAGATACGCAGTATTTT. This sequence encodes CSASLLTEYTDTQYF.

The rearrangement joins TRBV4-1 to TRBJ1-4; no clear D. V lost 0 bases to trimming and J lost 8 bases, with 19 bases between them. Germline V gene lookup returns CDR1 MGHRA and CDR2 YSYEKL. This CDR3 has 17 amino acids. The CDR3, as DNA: TGCGCCAGCAGCCAAGATTTTTCGACGGGCGGTCGAGAAAAACTGTTTTTT. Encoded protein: CASSQDFSTGGREKLFF.

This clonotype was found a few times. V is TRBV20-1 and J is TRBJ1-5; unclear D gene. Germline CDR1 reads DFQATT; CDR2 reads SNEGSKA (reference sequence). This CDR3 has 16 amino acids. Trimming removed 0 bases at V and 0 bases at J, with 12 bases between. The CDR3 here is CSARDRPGDSNQPQHF. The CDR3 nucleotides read TGCAGTGCTAGAGATCGACCGGGTGATAGCAATCAGCCCCAGCATTTT.

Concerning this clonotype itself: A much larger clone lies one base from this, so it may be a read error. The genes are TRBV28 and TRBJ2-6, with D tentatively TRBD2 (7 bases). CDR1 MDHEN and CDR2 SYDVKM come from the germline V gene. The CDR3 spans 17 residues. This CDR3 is CAIKPGRGAIGANVLTF. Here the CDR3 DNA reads TGTGCGATAAAGCCGGGACGGGGGGCAATAGGGGCCAACGTCCTGACTTTC.

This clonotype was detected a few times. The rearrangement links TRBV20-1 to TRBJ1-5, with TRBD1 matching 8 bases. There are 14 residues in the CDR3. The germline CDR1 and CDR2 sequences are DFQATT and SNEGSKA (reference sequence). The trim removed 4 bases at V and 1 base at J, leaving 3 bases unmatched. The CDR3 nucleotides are TGCAGTGCTATGGGACAGGAGAGCAATCAGCCCCAGCATTTT. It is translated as CSAMGQESNQPQHF.

In nucleotides, the CDR3 is TGTGCCAGCAGCCAGACAGGGAGTACCACAGATACGCAGTATTTT. This gives the protein CASSQTGSTTDTQYF. The rearrangement uses TRBV3-1 and TRBJ2-3; TRBD1 matches at 7 bases. V gave up 3 bases and J gave up 2 bases; unmatched junction bases: 5. Germline assignment: CDR1 LGHDT and CDR2 YNNKEL (reference sequence). The CDR3 consists of 15 residues.

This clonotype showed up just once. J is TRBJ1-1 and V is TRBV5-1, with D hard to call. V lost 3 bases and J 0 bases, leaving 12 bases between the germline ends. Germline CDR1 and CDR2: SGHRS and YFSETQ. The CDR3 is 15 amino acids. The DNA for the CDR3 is TGCGCCAGCAGCTCGGGAAATGGGGTGAACACTGAAGCTTTCTTT. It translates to CASSSGNGVNTEAFF.

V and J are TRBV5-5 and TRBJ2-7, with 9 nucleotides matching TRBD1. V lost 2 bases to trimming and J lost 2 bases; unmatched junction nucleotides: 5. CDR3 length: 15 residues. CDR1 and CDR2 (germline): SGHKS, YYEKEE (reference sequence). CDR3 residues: CASSLRQGDTYEQYF. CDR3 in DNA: TGTGCCAGCAGCTTAAGACAGGGGGATACCTACGAGCAGTACTTC.

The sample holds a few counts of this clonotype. The CDR3 sequence: CASSPSTTWVDNEQFF. The CDR3 region has the DNA TGTGCCAGCAGCCCTTCCACGACCTGGGTGGACAATGAGCAGTTCTTC. V is TRBV7-2 and J is TRBJ2-1; no clear D. Germline-derived CDR1 and CDR2 are SGHTA and FQGNSA. The length of the CDR3 is 16 residues. V was cut by 5 bases and J by 5 bases, with 19 bases left in between.

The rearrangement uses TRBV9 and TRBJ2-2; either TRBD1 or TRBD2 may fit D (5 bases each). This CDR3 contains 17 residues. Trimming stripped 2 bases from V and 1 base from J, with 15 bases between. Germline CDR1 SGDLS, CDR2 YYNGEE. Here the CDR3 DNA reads TGTGCCAGCAGCGTCTCCCGGGACGGCCGGAACACCGGGGAGCTGTTTTTT. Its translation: CASSVSRDGRNTGELFF.

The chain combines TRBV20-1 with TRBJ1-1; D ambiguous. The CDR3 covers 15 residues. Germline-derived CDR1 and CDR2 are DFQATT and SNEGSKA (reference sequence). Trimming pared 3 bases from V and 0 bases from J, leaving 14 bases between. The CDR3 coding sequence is TGCAGTGCTAGGATTCTTCTCGAGCTGAACACTGAAGCTTTCTTT. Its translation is CSARILLELNTEAFF.

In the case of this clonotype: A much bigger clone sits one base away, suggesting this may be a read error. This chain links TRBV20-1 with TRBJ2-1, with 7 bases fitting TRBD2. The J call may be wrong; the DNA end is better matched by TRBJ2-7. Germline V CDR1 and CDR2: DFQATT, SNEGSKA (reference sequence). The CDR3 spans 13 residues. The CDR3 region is CSAVGGSDNEQYF. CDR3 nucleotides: TGCAGTGCTGTGGGGGGGTCCGACAATGAGCAGTACTTC.

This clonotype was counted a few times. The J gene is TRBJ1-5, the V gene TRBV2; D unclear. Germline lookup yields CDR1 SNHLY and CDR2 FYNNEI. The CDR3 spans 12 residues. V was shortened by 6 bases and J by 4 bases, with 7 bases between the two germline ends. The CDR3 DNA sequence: TGTGCCAGCAGGATCTATAATCAGCCCCAGCATTTT. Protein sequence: CASRIYNQPQHF.

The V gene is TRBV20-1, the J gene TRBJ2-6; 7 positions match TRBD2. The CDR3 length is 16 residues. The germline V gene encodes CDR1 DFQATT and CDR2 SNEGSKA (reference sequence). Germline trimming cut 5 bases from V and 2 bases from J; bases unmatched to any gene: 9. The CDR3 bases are TGCAGTGCTGGTATGCGGGCGGGGGCTGGGGCCAACGTCCTGACTTTC. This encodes CSAGMRAGAGANVLTF.

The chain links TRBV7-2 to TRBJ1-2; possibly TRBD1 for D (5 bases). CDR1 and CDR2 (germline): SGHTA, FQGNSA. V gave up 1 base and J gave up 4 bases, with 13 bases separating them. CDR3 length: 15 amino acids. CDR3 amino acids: CASSLGYGAFYGYTF. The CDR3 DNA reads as TGTGCCAGCAGCTTAGGATACGGGGCCTTCTATGGCTACACCTTC.

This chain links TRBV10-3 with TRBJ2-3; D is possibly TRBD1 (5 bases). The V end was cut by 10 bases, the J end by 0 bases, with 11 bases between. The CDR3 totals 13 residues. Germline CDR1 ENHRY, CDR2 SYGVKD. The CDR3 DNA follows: TGTGCCACCCAGACAGTTAGCACAGATACGCAGTATTTT. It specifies CATQTVSTDTQYF.

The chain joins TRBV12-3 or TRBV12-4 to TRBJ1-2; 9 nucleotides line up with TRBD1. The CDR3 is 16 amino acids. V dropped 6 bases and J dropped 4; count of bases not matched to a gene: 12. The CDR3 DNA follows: TGTGCCAGCAGCCCTGGACAGGGGTGGGATTCCTATGGCTACACCTTC. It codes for CASSPGQGWDSYGYTF.

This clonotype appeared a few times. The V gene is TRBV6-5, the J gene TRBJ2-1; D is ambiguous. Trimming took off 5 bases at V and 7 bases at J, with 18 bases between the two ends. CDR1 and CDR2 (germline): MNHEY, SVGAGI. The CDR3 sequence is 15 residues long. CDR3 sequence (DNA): TGTGCCAGCAGTCGACTGCCCCTCCATGCAAATGAGCAGTTCTTC. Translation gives CASSRLPLHANEQFF.